The following is a T cell receptor (beta chain) sequence with its context. Its antigen is as yet unknown. Primers: 60 Vbeta forward and 13 Jbeta reverse. The assay was immunoSEQ multiplex PCR, and TCRdb's table has in-frame clones only and misses some. The sample totals under 150,000 clones. This sample was taken from a study of cytomegalovirus exposure and HLA in healthy donors. Germline CDR1 and CDR2: MNHEY and SVGAGI. This CDR3 spans 13 amino acids. Trimming removed 6 bases from V and 9 bases from J, with 15 bases in between. Study-wide results and limits: Presence/absence analyses took donor sequencing depth as roughly uniform.

Sequencing input: PBMCs. This chain links TRBV6-5 with TRBJ1-5; D may be TRBD1 (6 bases). The receptor was derived from a middle-aged woman in good health and CMV-seronegative. DNA of the CDR3: TGTGCCAGCAGAATGGGGGCCCAAGGGCCCCAGCATTTT. Translated, it gives CASRMGAQGPQHF.